These 19 T cell receptor beta chains originate from one sample sequenced in a study of Ad26.COV2.S vaccination and SARS-CoV-2 variants. Treatment here: 15 to 20 received Ad26.COV2.S at low or high dose, single or two shots; 5 received placebo; per-sample allocation not given. Sample collection was performed on day 63 after the first vaccine or placebo injection. The table came from immunoSEQ multiplex PCR; TCRdb's copy has only in-frame clones and leaves some out. The table shows about 440,000 clones, with about 92% occurring only once. Sequenced here: peripheral blood, sampled in a trial of Ad26.COV2.S vaccine versus placebo. The source is a person between 18 and 65 years old who received the Ad26.COV2.S COVID-19 vaccine or a placebo.

This clone was counted a few times. This sequence joins TRBV7-9 and TRBJ1-1; a weak D match, TRBD1 (5 bases). With 6 bases removed from V and 1 base from J, the gap between germline ends came to 18 bases. The CDR3 contains 16 residues. Germline V gene sequence: CDR1 SEHNR, CDR2 FQNEAQ (reference sequence). The CDR3 DNA follows: TGTGCCAGCAGGGCTTCGCGGGGGGTTGGGAACACTGAAGCTTTCTTT. Protein sequence: CASRASRGVGNTEAFF.

This clone was seen a single time. The sample carries other DNA sequences with the same CDR3. The chain recombines TRBV18 with TRBJ1-1; D not resolved. Germline V gives CDR1 KGHSH, CDR2 LQKENI. CDR3 size: 13 residues. Trimming took 2 bases from V and 1 from J, leaving 5 bases between them. The CDR3 DNA is TGTGCCAGCTCACCAACAGCGAACACTGAAGCTTTCTTT. Encoded protein: CASSPTANTEAFF.

The chain employs TRBV14 and TRBJ2-4; 12 nucleotides agree with TRBD2. The CDR3 has 17 residues. Germline CDR1 is SGHDN and CDR2 is FVKESK. The V and J ends lost 8 bases and 1 base, in that order; junction bases with no gene match: 9. In nucleotides, the CDR3 is TGTGCCAGCTCAAGGACTAGCGGGATCGCTGCCAAAAACATTCAGTACTTC. Protein sequence: CASSRTSGIAAKNIQYF.

This rearrangement joins TRBV13 to TRBJ2-3; TRBD1 or TRBD2 may be the D gene (7 bases each). V lost 2 bases to trimming and J lost 4 bases, with 16 bases between them. CDR1 PRHDT and CDR2 FYEKMQ come from the germline V gene (reference sequence). This CDR3 is built from 16 residues. The CDR3 is CASSLRQGGVADTQYF. The CDR3 coding sequence is TGTGCCAGCAGCTTAAGGCAGGGGGGGGTCGCAGATACGCAGTATTTT.

The chain couples TRBV15 to TRBJ2-5; D could derive from TRBD1 or TRBD2 (5 bases each). The CDR3 covers 16 residues. Trimming took off 1 base at V and 6 bases at J, with 18 bases between the two ends. CDR1 LNHNV and CDR2 YYDKDF come from the germline V gene (reference sequence). CDR3 protein: CATSRARGEFLQTQYF. The CDR3 DNA reads TGTGCCACCAGCAGAGCTAGAGGGGAGTTTTTGCAGACCCAGTACTTC.

In the case of this clone: Other nucleotide sequences in the sample specify the same CDR3. The chain is built from TRBV7-9 and TRBJ2-5, with D hard to call. Germline V gives CDR1 SEHNR, CDR2 FQNEAQ (reference sequence). The CDR3 consists of 14 residues. The V gene lost 3 bases and the J gene lost 1 base, with 9 bases spanning the gap. The CDR3 DNA reads as TGTGCCAGCAGCTTTGGCAGGATCCAAGAGACCCAGTACTTC. Its protein is CASSFGRIQETQYF.

The CDR3 region is CASSSPGGSYNEQFF. CDR3 nucleotide sequence: TGTGCCAGTAGTTCCCCCGGGGGCTCCTACAATGAGCAGTTCTTC. The chain uses TRBV19 and TRBJ2-1, with D possibly being TRBD2 (6 bases). Germline values: CDR1 LNHDA, CDR2 SQIVND (reference sequence). Between the trimmed V and J ends, which lost 5 bases and 0 bases, there was a span of 11 bases. The CDR3 consists of 15 residues.

This chain links TRBV3-1 (or the pseudogene TRBV3-2) with TRBJ2-3, with a possible D match to TRBD2 (6 bases). The ends were cut back, 4 bases at V and 6 bases at J, with 17 bases in the middle. The CDR3 length is 15 residues. Germline V CDR1 and CDR2: LGHDT, YNNKEL (reference sequence). Here the CDR3 reads CASSRRAGFADTQYF. CDR3 DNA: TGTGCCAGCAGCCGTCGCGCGGGGTTCGCCGATACGCAGTATTTT.

The V gene is TRBV10-3, the J gene TRBJ2-3, with 11 bases fitting TRBD2. In germline, CDR1 is ENHRY, CDR2 SYGVKD. The length of the CDR3 is 15 residues. With 8 bases clipped from V and 3 bases from J, the junction kept 7 bases outside the gene matches. CDR3 sequence reads: CAIGSPSGRTDTQYF. The CDR3 coding sequence is TGTGCCATCGGAAGCCCTAGCGGGAGGACAGATACGCAGTATTTT.

The table lists this clone with a count of one. Other DNA sequences of this sample code for an identical CDR3. The J gene is TRBJ2-5, the V gene TRBV9; TRBD2 agrees at 9 bases. This CDR3 is built from 14 residues. The trim removed 2 bases at V and 4 bases at J, leaving 3 bases unmatched. Per the germline V gene, CDR1 is SGDLS and CDR2 is YYNGEE. The CDR3 nucleotides are TGTGCCAGCAGCGTTAGCGGGAGTCGAGAGACCCAGTACTTC. Amino acids: CASSVSGSRETQYF.

The chain joins TRBV7-2 to TRBJ2-7, with 11 nucleotides matching TRBD2. The CDR3 runs 13 residues. CDR1 SGHTA and CDR2 FQGNSA come from the germline V gene. The trim removed 5 bases at V and 6 bases at J, leaving 3 bases unmatched. In DNA, the CDR3 is TGTGCCAGCAGCAGAGGACTAGCGGGCGAGCAGTACTTC. Its translation is CASSRGLAGEQYF. Supplemented by reference TRBV7-2 and TRBJ2-7, the full variable domain reads GAGVSQSPSNKVTEKGKDVELRCDPISGHTALYWYRQSLGQGLEFLIYFQGNSAPDKSGLPSDRFSAERTGGSVSTLTIQRTQQEDSAVYLCASSRGLAGEQYFGPGTRLTVT.

V and J are TRBV11-1 and TRBJ1-1; TRBD1 matches 8 bases. The CDR3 has 16 amino acids. The germline V gene encodes CDR1 SGHAT and CDR2 FQDESV (reference sequence). The junction had 7 bases not matched to a gene; V was cut back by 0 bases and J by 4 bases. CDR3 sequence reads: CASSLAGTGGGTEAFF. The CDR3 bases are TGTGCCAGCAGCTTAGCGGGTACAGGGGGAGGCACTGAAGCTTTCTTT.

For the CDR3, the DNA is TGTGCCAGTAGTGTCCCTCCGGGACAAAACAATGAGCAGTTCTTC. This encodes CASSVPPGQNNEQFF. The rearrangement joins TRBV19 to TRBJ2-1; tentatively, D is TRBD1 (6 bases). The V end was cut by 5 bases, the J end by 5 bases, with 16 bases between. Germline lookup yields CDR1 LNHDA and CDR2 SQIVND (reference sequence). This CDR3 has 15 amino acids.

This clone was detected once. The chain joins TRBV5-1 to TRBJ2-7, with unresolved D. Deletions cut 0 bases from V and 2 bases from J, with 18 bases between. Germline V gene data show CDR1 as SGHRS and CDR2 as YFSETQ. This CDR3 region has 17 residues. The CDR3 spells CASSLVQRNAGPYEQYF. As DNA, the CDR3 is TGCGCCAGCAGCTTGGTGCAGAGAAACGCCGGACCCTACGAGCAGTACTTC.

The V gene is TRBV28, the J gene TRBJ2-2, with 8 bases that match TRBD2. The junction had 14 bases not matched to a gene; V was cut back by 6 bases and J by 8 bases. The CDR3 has 16 amino acids. Germline loops: CDR1 MDHEN, CDR2 SYDVKM. This CDR3 is CASRVRPAGAVGELFF. The CDR3 nucleotides read TGTGCCAGCAGAGTCCGACCAGCGGGGGCCGTGGGGGAGCTGTTTTTT.

V and J are TRBV5-1 and TRBJ2-1; D may correspond to TRBD1 or TRBD2 (5 bases each). The ends were cut back, 0 bases at V and 6 bases at J, with 10 bases in the middle. This CDR3 is built from 14 residues. Germline CDR1 is SGHRS and CDR2 is YFSETQ. The CDR3 nucleotides are TGCGCCAGCAGCTTGGGGGGGATAACCAATGAGCAGTTCTTC. It is translated as CASSLGGITNEQFF.

This sequence joins TRBV7-9 and TRBJ2-2; the match to TRBD1 covers 7 bases. The germline CDR1 and CDR2 sequences are SEHNR and FQNEAQ (reference sequence). The ends lost 5 bases at V and 0 bases at J; junction bases unmatched: 9. The CDR3 totals 17 residues. CDR3 residues: CASSIPEGQTNTGELFF. Here the CDR3 DNA reads TGTGCCAGCAGCATACCCGAGGGACAGACGAACACCGGGGAGCTGTTTTTT.

The CDR3 is CASSFAGTSGELFF. The CDR3, as DNA: TGCGCCAGCAGCTTCGCCGGGACCTCCGGGGAGCTGTTTTTT. This chain joins TRBV5-1 and TRBJ2-2; D assignment may be TRBD1 or TRBD2 (5 bases each). The V gene lost 2 bases and the J gene lost 6 bases, with 11 bases spanning the gap. The CDR3 has 14 amino acids. Germline CDR1 is SGHRS and CDR2 is YFSETQ.

The gene calls are TRBV2 and TRBJ2-2; D not certain. The CDR3 has 12 amino acids. V was trimmed by 9 bases and J by 7 bases, leaving 12 bases between them. Germline V CDR1 and CDR2: SNHLY, FYNNEI. This CDR3 reads CARSLFDGELFF. CDR3 nucleotide sequence: TGTGCCAGGTCCCTTTTCGACGGGGAGCTGTTTTTT.